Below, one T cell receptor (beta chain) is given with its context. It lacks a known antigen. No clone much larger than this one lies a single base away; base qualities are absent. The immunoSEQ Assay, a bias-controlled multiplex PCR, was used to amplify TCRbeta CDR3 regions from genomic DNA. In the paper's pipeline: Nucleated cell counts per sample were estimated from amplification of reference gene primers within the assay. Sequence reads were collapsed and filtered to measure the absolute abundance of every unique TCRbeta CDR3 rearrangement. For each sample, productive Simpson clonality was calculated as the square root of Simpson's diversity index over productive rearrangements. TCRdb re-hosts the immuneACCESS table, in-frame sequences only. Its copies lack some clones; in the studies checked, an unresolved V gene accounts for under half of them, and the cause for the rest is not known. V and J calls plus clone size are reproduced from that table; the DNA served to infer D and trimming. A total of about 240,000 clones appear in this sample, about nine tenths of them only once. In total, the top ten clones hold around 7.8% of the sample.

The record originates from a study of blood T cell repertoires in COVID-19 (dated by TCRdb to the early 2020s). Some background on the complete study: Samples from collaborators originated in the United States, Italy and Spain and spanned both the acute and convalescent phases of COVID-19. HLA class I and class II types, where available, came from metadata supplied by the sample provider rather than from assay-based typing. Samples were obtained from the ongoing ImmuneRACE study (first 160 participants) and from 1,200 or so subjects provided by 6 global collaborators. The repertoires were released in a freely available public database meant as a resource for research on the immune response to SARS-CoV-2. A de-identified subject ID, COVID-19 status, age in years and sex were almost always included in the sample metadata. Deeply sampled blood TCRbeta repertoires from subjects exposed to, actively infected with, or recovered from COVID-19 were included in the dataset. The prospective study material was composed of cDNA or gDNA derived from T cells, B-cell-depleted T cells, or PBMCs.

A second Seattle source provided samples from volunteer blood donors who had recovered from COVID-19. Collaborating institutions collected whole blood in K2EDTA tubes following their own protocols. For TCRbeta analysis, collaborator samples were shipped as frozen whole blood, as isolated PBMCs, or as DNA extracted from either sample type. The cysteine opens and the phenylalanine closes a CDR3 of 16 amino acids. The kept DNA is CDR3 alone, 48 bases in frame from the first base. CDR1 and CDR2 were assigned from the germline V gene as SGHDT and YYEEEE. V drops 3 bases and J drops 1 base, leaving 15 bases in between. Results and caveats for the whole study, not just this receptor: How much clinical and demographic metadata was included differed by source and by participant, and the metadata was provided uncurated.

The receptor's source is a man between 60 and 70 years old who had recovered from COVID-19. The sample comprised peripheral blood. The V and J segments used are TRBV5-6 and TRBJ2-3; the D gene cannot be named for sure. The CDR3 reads CASSSAINRGTDTQYF. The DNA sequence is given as TGTGCCAGCAGCTCTGCTATAAACCGAGGCACAGATACGCAGTATTTT.